This T cell receptor beta chain appears in the sequencing data of a study of CD8+CD57+ T cells in acquired aplastic anemia. Study context: Roughly 3 ug was the average amount of DNA from sorted CD4+ and CD8+ cells.

The germline V gene encodes CDR1 LNHDA and CDR2 SQIVND (reference sequence). The CDR3 has 15 amino acids. J gave up 5 bases and V 5 bases, and 8 bases lay outside the gene matches. The TCR beta profiling, which covered VDJ combination and CDR3 sequence, was carried out using genomic DNA as the template. TCRdb ran MiXCR on the reads and lists one entry per CDR3 protein. The table records over 100,000 distinct CDR3 sequences, around two fifths of them present only once. This clonotype appeared many times. V is TRBV19 and J is TRBJ2-5; 10 bases line up with TRBD2. The TCR originated in a human donor in good health, serving as a control. The sample taken for sequencing was sorted CD4+, CD8+, or CD8+CD57+ T cells (not recorded which) from PBMCs. As DNA, the CDR3 is TGTGCCAGTAGTGGGAGCGGGAGGGCCGGGGAGACCCAGTACTTC. As protein: CASSGSGRAGETQYF.